Below, 4 T cell receptor beta chains from the same sample are listed, as sequenced in a study of control samples from healthy donors and cancer patients. The table came from immunoSEQ multiplex PCR; TCRdb's copy has only in-frame clones and leaves some out. This table has roughly 130,000 clones, around nine tenths appearing once. The sample was blood. The receptors were sampled from a man younger than 40 in good health.

The chain couples TRBV4-1 to TRBJ2-1; TRBD2 aligns across 10 bases. Unmatched junction bases numbered 10, after V lost 0 bases and J lost 8 bases. This CDR3 is built from 17 residues. CDR1 MGHRA and CDR2 YSYEKL come from the germline V gene. The CDR3 sequence: CASSQEIASGSLDEQFF. For the CDR3, the DNA is TGCGCCAGCAGCCAAGAAATTGCTAGCGGGAGTCTCGATGAGCAGTTCTTC.

J is TRBJ1-1 and V is TRBV30; no clear D. Per the germline V gene, CDR1 is GTSNPN and CDR2 is SVGIG (reference sequence). The CDR3 spans 12 residues. The V end was cut by 4 bases, the J end by 1 base, with 7 bases between. CDR3 sequence (DNA): TGTGCCTGGATGCTCACGAACACTGAAGCTTTCTTT. This encodes CAWMLTNTEAFF.

The CDR3 loop is CSAGTLKLFF. As DNA, the CDR3 is TGCAGTGCCGGGACCTTAAAACTGTTTTTT. The V gene is TRBV20-1, the J gene TRBJ1-4; possibly TRBD1 for D (5 bases). Trimming shortened V by 6 bases and J by 10 bases, and 9 bases separated the two germline ends. The CDR3 spans 10 residues. In germline, CDR1 is DFQATT, CDR2 SNEGSKA (reference sequence).

In its sample, this clone was seen a few times. This sequence joins TRBV4-1 and TRBJ1-1; 10 bases map to TRBD1. After removal of 1 base from V and 3 bases from J, the junction contained 2 bases not matched to a gene. Per the germline V gene, CDR1 is MGHRA and CDR2 is YSYEKL. The CDR3 sequence is 15 residues long. The CDR3 bases are TGCGCCAGCAGCCAAGGACAGGGGGCGGACACTGAAGCTTTCTTT. Translation: CASSQGQGADTEAFF.